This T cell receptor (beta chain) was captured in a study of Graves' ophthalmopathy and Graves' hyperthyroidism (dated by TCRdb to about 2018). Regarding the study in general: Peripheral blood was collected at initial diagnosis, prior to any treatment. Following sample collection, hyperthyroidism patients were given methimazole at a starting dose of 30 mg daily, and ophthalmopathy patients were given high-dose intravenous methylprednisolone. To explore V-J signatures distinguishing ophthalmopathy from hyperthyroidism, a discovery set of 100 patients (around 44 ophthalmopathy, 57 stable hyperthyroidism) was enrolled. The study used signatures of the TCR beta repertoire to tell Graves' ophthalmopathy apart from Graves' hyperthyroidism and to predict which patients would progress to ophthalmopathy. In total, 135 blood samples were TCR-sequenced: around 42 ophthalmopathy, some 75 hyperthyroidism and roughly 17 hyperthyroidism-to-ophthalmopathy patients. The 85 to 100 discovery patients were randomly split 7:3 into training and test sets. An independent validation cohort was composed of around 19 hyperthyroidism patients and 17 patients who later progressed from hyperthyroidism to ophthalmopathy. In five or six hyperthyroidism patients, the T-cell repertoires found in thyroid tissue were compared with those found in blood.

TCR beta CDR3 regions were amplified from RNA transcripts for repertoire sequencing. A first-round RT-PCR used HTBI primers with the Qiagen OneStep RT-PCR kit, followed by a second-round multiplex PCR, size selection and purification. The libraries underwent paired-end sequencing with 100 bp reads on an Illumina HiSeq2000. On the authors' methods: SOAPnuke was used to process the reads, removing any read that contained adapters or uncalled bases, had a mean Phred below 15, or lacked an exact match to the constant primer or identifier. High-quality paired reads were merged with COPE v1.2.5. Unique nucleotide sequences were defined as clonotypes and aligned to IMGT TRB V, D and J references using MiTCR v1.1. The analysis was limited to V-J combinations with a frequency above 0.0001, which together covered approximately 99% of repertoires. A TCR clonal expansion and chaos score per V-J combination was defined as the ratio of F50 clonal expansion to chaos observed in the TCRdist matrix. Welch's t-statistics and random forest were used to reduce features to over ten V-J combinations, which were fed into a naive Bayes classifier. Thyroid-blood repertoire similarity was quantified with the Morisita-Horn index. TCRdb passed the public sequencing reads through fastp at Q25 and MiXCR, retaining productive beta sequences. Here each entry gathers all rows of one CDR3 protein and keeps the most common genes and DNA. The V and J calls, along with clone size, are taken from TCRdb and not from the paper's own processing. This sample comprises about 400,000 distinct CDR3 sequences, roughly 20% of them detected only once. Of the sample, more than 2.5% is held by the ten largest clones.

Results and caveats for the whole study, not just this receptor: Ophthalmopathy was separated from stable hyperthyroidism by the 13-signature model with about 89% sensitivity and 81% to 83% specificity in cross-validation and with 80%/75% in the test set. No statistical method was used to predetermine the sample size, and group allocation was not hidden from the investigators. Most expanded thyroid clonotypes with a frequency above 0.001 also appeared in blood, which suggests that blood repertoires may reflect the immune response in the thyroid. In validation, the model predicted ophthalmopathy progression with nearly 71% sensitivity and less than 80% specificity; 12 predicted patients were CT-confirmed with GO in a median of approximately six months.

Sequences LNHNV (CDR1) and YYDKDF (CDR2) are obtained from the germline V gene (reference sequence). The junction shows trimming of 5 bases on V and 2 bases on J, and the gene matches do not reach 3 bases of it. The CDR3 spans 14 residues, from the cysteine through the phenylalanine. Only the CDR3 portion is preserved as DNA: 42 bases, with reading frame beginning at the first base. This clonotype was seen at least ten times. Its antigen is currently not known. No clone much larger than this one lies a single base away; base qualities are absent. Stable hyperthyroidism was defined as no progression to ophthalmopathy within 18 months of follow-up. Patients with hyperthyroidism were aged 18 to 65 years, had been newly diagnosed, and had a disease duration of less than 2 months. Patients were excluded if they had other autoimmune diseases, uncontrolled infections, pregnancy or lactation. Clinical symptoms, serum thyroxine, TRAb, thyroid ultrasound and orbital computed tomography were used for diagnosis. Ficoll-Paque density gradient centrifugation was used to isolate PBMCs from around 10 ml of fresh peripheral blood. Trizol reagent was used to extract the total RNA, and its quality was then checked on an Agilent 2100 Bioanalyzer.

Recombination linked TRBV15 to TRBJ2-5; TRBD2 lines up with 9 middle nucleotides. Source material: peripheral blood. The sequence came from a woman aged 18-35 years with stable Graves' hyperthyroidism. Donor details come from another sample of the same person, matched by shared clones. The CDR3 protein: CATSGTSRQETQYF. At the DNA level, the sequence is TGTGCCACCAGCGGGACTAGCAGGCAAGAGACCCAGTACTTC.